This T cell receptor (beta chain) was retrieved from a study of blood T cell repertoires in COVID-19. The wider study: Nucleic acid was either cDNA or gDNA, and it came from T cells, B-cell-depleted T cells, or PBMCs.

Sequencing was performed with immunoSEQ multiplex PCR; in TCRdb, only in-frame clones are kept and a portion is missing. The table lists about 400,000 clones, 70% to 90% of them singletons. The origin of this receptor is a man between 40 and 49 years old with acute or convalescent COVID-19. The sequencing input was peripheral blood.

This chain's CDR3 is CASSLVTAGGPLEQYF. CDR3 nucleotide sequence: TGTGCCAGCAGCTTAGTGACAGCGGGAGGGCCATTGGAGCAGTACTTC. The chain combines TRBV11-2 with TRBJ2-7, with 10 bases identical to TRBD2. The CDR3 totals 16 residues. Germline CDR1 is SGHAT and CDR2 is FQNNGV. V dropped 1 base and J dropped 7; count of bases not matched to a gene: 10.